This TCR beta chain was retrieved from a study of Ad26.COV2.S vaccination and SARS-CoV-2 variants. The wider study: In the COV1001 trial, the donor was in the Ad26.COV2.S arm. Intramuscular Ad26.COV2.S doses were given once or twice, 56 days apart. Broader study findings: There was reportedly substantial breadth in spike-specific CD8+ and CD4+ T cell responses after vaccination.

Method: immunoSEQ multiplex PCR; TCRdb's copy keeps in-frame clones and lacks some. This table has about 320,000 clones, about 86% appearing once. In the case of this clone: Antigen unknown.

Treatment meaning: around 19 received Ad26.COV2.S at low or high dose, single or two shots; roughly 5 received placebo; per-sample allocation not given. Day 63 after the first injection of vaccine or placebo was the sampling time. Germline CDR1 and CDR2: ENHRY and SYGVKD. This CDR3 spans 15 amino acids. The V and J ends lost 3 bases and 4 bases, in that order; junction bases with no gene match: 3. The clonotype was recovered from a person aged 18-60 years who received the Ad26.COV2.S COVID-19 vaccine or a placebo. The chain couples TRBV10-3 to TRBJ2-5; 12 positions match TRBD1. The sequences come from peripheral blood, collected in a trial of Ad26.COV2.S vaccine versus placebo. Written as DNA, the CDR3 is TGTGCCATCAGTGAAGGGACAGGGGGCAGAGAGACCCAGTACTTC. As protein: CAISEGTGGRETQYF.